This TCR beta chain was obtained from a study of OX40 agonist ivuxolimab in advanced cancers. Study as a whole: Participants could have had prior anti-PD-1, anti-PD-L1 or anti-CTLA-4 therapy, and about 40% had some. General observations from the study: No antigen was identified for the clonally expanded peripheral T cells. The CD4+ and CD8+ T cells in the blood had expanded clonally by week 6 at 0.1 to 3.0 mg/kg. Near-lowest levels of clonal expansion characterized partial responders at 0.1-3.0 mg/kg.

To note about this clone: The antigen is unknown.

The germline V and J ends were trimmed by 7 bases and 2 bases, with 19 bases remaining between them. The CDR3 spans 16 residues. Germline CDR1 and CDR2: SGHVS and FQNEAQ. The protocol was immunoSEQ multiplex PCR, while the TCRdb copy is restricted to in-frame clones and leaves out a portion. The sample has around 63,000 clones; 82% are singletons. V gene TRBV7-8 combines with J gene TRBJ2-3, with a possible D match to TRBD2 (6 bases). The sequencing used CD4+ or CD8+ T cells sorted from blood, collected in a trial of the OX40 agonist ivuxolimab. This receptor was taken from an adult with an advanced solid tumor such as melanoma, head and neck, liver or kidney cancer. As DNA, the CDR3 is TGTGCCAGCACCCGCCCCCCGGGAGAAGTCACAGATACGCAGTATTTT. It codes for CASTRPPGEVTDTQYF.